Following are 3 T cell receptor beta chains from one sample sequenced in a study of response to subunit inactivated influenza vaccine (dated by TCRdb to 2017 to 2018). The method was RT-PCR. The sample was run on an Illumina HiSeq 2500. The public reads were reprocessed in TCRdb via fastp at Q25 and MiXCR, keeping in-frame beta chains. Under each unique CDR3 protein, matching rows form one entry showing the most common genes and DNA. Present in this sample are 500,000 to 600,000 distinct CDR3 sequences, roughly 12% of which were seen just once. Jointly, the top ten make up 9.5% to 13% of the sample. Sample: PBMCs from blood, taken on the day of vaccination. The receptors were gathered from a man aged 45-65 years who received an inactivated influenza vaccine. Donor details come from another sample of the same person, matched by shared clones.

There are a few counts of this clonotype. The rearrangement joins TRBV3-1 to TRBJ2-1; TRBD2 aligns across 8 bases. The CDR3 is made up of 19 amino acids. V shed 0 bases, J shed 0 bases, and the junction held 10 bases outside the gene matches. From germline, CDR1 is LGHDT and CDR2 YNNKEL (reference sequence). CDR3 protein: CASSQDRAGGASSYNEQFF. The DNA for the CDR3 is TGTGCCAGCAGCCAAGATCGCGCCGGGGGGGCGAGCTCCTACAATGAGCAGTTCTTC.

This clonotype was seen a handful of times. The chain is built from TRBV28 and TRBJ1-1, with a weak D call TRBD1 (5 bases). Trimming cost V 4 bases and J 5 bases, with 20 bases left between them. The CDR3 runs 16 residues. Looked up from germline, CDR1 is MDHEN and CDR2 is SYDVKM. CDR3 loop: CASSYPRTTQETEAFF. CDR3 DNA: TGTGCCAGCAGTTACCCCCGGACAACCCAGGAGACTGAAGCTTTCTTT.

The chain is built from TRBV20-1 and TRBJ2-7; 7 nucleotides match TRBD1. The CDR3 is 14 amino acids. CDR1 is DFQATT, CDR2 SNEGSKA, per germline (reference sequence). Trimming at V came to 5 bases and at J to 5 bases, leaving 12 bases not matched to a gene. CDR3 in amino acids: CSAHRQGLGHEQYF. The CDR3 DNA reads TGCAGTGCTCACCGACAGGGTTTGGGCCACGAGCAGTACTTC.